One and the same sample provided the 9 T cell receptor beta chains below, sequenced in a study of T cell responses to AZD1222 COVID-19 vaccine. This table comes from immunoSEQ multiplex PCR, and its TCRdb copy is limited to in-frame clones, with some not included. Among approximately 150,000 clones, 88% were seen once, and the ten largest hold about 3.3%. Sequenced material: peripheral blood, taken on day 0 of MenACWY control vaccination. These receptors were collected from an adult in good health.

This clone was seen just once. The V call is TRBV28, the J call TRBJ1-2, with D hard to call. Germline CDR1 is MDHEN and CDR2 is SYDVKM. V lost 5 bases and J lost 2, with 3 bases in between. This CDR3 is built from 11 residues. Here the CDR3 reads CASSPNYGYTF. As DNA, the CDR3 is TGTGCCAGCAGTCCCAACTATGGCTACACCTTC.

The chain carries TRBV10-3 and TRBJ2-7, with TRBD1 identical over 10 bases. The CDR3 is 15 residues long. The germline V gene encodes CDR1 ENHRY and CDR2 SYGVKD. J gave up 3 bases and V 2 bases, and 4 bases lay outside the gene matches. The CDR3 region is CAISERTGGNYEQYF. The CDR3 DNA reads TGTGCCATCAGTGAGAGGACAGGGGGTAACTACGAGCAGTACTTC.

The V call is TRBV11-3, the J call TRBJ2-7; 8 bases map to TRBD2. Unmatched junction bases numbered 6, after V lost 5 bases and J lost 3 bases. Germline loops: CDR1 SGHNT, CDR2 YENEEA. This CDR3 has 14 amino acids. The CDR3 DNA sequence: TGTGCCAGCAGCCCACGACTAGCGCTCTACGAGCAGTACTTC. Its protein product is CASSPRLALYEQYF.

This clone showed up just once. V usage is TRBV12-3 or TRBV12-4 and J usage is TRBJ1-1; no definite D call. The CDR3 consists of 12 residues. The ends were cut back, 3 bases at V and 8 bases at J, with 10 bases in the middle. This CDR3 is CASSFPLKEAFF. CDR3 DNA: TGTGCCAGCAGTTTCCCGTTAAAGGAAGCTTTCTTT.

The chain employs TRBV19 and TRBJ1-1; D is uncertain. V was shortened by 8 bases and J by 0 bases, with 16 bases between the two germline ends. In germline, CDR1 is LNHDA, CDR2 SQIVND (reference sequence). The CDR3 runs to 15 residues. In nucleotides, the CDR3 is TGTGCCAGTCAACCCGGGATGGCAGTGAACACTGAAGCTTTCTTT. Residues: CASQPGMAVNTEAFF.

The gene calls are TRBV7-2 and TRBJ2-2, with 10 positions matching TRBD2. CDR1 and CDR2 from the germline V gene are SGHTA and FQGNSA. The V gene end was trimmed by 5 bases and the J gene end by 5 bases; junction bases not matched to a gene: 14. There are 18 residues in the CDR3. For the CDR3, the DNA is TGTGCCAGCAGCCGCTCGCGTGGGGTAGCGGGAGGAACCGGGGAGCTGTTTTTT. This codes for CASSRSRGVAGGTGELFF.

The rearrangement joins TRBV7-2 to TRBJ2-7; weak D call: TRBD2 (5 bases). The CDR3 covers 15 residues. The germline V gene encodes CDR1 SGHTA and CDR2 FQGNSA. Deletions cut 4 bases from V and 2 bases from J, with 15 bases between. CDR3 sequence (DNA): TGTGCCAGCAGCTCGGGCCTCCAGAGGGCCTACGAGCAGTACTTC. Its protein product is CASSSGLQRAYEQYF.

The count of this clone is one. Distinct nucleotide sequences in the sample also encode this CDR3. This rearrangement joins TRBV5-1 to TRBJ1-5, with 9 positions matching TRBD1. The CDR3 covers 14 residues. CDR1 is SGHRS, CDR2 YFSETQ, per germline. The V segment lost 4 bases and the J segment 4 bases; nucleotides outside the gene matches: 3. As DNA, the CDR3 is TGCGCCAGCAGCCCCGGGACAGGGAATCAGCCCCAGCATTTT. Amino acid sequence: CASSPGTGNQPQHF.

V gene TRBV4-1 combines with J gene TRBJ2-2; tentatively, D is TRBD1 (6 bases). CDR3 length equals 17 residues. V dropped 0 bases and J dropped 3 bases, with 14 bases sitting between them. Germline V gives CDR1 MGHRA, CDR2 YSYEKL. In nucleotides, the CDR3 is TGCGCCAGCAGCCAAGATTGGGGGACACGACACACCGGGGAGCTGTTTTTT. Protein: CASSQDWGTRHTGELFF.